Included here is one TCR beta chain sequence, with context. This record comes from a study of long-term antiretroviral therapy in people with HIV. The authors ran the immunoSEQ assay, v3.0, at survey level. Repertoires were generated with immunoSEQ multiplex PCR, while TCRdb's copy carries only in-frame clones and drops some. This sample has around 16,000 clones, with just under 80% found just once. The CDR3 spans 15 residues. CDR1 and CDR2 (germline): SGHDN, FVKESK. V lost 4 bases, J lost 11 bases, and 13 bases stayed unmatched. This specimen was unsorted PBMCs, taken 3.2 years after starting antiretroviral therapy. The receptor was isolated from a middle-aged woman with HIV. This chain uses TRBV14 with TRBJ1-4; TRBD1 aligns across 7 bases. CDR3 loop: CASSRRTGTASKLFF. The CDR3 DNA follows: TGTGCCAGCAGCCGCAGAACCGGGACAGCCTCCAAACTGTTTTTT.